The source of this TCR beta chain is a study of shared clonotypes between healthy human individuals. Points on this clone: As yet, its antigen is unknown.

An even split of each subset's genomic DNA across several immunoSEQ plates was performed. Repertoires were generated with immunoSEQ multiplex PCR, while TCRdb's copy carries only in-frame clones and drops some. The table lists roughly 2,500,000 clones, under 95% of them singletons. The investigators split CD4+ cells into a CD45RA+ naive subset and a CD45RA-negative memory subset. General study results and limits: Unshared clonotypes carried lower generation probabilities than those common to all four donors. The sharing of about 5.3% of naive CD4 clonotypes was seen across a handful of donors.

The TCR originated in a young man in good health. Some clones in this sample may be carry-over from other donors' samples. Sequencing was performed on naive CD4+ T cells from PBMCs. Noted subset: CD45RA+ positively selected.

The CDR3 protein is CASSATVQHNEQFF. The DNA for the CDR3 is TGTGCCAGCAGTGCGACAGTCCAACACAATGAGCAGTTCTTC. The chain links TRBV2 to TRBJ2-1, with D perhaps TRBD1 (5 bases). The CDR3 spans 14 residues. Germline V gene lookup returns CDR1 SNHLY and CDR2 FYNNEI. Trimming stripped 4 bases from V and 5 bases from J, with 12 bases between. The entire variable domain, with the rest obtained from reference TRBV2 and TRBJ2-1, is as follows: EPEVTQTPSHQVTQMGQEVILRCVPISNHLYFYWYRQILGQKVEFLVSFYNNEISEKSEIFDDQFSVERPDGSNFTLKIRSTKLEDSAMYFCASSATVQHNEQFFGPGTRLTVL.